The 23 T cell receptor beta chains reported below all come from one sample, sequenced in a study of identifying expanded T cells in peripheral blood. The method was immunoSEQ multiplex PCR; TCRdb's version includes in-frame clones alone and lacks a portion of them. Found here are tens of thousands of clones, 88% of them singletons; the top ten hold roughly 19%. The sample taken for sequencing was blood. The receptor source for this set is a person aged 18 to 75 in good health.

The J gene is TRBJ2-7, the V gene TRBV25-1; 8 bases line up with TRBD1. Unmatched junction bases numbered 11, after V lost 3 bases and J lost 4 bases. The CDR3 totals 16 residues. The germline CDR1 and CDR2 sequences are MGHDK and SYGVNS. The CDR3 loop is CASSDLGDRGRYEQYF. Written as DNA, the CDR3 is TGTGCCAGCAGTGATTTGGGAGACAGGGGTCGGTACGAGCAGTACTTC.

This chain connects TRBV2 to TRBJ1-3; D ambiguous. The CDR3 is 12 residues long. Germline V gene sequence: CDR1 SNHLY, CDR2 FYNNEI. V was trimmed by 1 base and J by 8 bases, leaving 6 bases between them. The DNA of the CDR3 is TGTGCCAGCAGTGAAGTTGTTTACACCATATATTTT. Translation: CASSEVVYTIYF.

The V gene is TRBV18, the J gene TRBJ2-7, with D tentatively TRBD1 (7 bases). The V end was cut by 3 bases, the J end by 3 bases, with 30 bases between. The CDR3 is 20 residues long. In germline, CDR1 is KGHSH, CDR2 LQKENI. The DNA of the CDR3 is TGTGCCAGCTCACCCGAGATAATTCCTCGTAACAGGGGAGGTTTCTACGAGCAGTACTTC. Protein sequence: CASSPEIIPRNRGGFYEQYF.

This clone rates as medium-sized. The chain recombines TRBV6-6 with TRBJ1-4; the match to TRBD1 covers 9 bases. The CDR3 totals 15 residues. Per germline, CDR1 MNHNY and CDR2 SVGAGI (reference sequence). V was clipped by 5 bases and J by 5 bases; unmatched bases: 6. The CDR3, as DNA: TGTGCCAGCAGTCCCTGGACAGGGGTAAATGAAAAACTGTTTTTT. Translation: CASSPWTGVNEKLFF.

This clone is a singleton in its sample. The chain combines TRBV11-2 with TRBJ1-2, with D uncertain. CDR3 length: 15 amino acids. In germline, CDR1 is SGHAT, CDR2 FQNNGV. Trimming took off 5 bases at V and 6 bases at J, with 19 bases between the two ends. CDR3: CASSPETSRGDGYTF. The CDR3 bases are TGTGCCAGCAGCCCCGAAACCTCCCGGGGTGATGGCTACACCTTC.

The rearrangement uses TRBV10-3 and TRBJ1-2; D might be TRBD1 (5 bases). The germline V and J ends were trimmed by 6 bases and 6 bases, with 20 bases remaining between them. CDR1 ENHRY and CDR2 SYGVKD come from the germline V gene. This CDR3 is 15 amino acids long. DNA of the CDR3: TGTGCCATCAGGGGAGGACGGGGAGGGGTCGATGGCTACACCTTC. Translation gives CAIRGGRGGVDGYTF.

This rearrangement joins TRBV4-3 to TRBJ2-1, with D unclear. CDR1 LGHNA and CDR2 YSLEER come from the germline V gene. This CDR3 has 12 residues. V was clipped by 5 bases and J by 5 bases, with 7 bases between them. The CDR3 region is CASSYINNEQFF. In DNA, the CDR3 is TGCGCCAGCAGCTACATAAACAATGAGCAGTTCTTC.

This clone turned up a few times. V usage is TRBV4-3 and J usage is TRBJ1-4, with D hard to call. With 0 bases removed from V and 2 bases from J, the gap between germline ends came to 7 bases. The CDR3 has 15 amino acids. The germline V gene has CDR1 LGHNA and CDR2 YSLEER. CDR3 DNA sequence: TGCGCCAGCAGCCAAGATCCGGGTACTAATGAAAAACTGTTTTTT. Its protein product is CASSQDPGTNEKLFF.

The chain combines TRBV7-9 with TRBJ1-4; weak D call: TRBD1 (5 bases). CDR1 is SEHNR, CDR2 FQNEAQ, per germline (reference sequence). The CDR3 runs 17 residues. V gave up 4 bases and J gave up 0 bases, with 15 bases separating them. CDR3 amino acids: CASSSRGGAATNEKLFF. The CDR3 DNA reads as TGTGCCAGCAGCTCCCGGGGGGGTGCGGCAACTAATGAAAAACTGTTTTTT. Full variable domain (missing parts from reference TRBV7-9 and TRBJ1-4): DTGVSQNPRHKITKRGQNVTFRCDPISEHNRLYWYRQTLGQGPEFLTYFQNEAQLEKSRLLSDRFSAERPKGSFSTLEIQRTEQGDSAMYLCASSSRGGAATNEKLFFGSGTQLSVL.

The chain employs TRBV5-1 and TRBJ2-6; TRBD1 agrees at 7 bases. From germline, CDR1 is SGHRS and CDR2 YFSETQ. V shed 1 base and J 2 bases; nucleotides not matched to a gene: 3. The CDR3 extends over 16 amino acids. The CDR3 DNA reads TGCGCCAGCAGCTTGTTACAGGGGACTGGGGCCAACGTCCTGACTTTC. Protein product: CASSLLQGTGANVLTF.

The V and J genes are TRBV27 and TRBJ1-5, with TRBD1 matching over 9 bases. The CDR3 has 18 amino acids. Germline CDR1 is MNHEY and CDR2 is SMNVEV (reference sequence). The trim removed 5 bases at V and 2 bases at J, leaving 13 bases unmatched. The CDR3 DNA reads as TGTGCCAGCAGTCCCAGTCGGACAGGGGCTATAGGCAATCAGCCCCAGCATTTT. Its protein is CASSPSRTGAIGNQPQHF.

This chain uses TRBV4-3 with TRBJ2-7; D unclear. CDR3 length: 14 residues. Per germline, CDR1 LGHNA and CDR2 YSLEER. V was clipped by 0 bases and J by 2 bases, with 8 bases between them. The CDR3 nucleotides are TGCGCCAGCAGCCAAGATAAGGGTCCCTACGAGCAGTACTTC. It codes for CASSQDKGPYEQYF.

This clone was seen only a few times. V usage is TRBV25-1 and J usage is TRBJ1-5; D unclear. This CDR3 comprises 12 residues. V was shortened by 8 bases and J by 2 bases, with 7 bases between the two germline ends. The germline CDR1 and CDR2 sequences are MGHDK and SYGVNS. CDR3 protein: CASGEGNQPQHF. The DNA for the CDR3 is TGTGCCAGCGGGGAGGGCAATCAGCCCCAGCATTTT.

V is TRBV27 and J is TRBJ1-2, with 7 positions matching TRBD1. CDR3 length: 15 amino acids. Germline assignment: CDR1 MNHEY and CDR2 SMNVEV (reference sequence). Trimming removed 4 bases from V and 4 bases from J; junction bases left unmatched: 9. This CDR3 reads CASSSRQGRGYGYTF. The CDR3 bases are TGTGCCAGCAGTTCGCGACAGGGTAGGGGCTATGGCTACACCTTC.

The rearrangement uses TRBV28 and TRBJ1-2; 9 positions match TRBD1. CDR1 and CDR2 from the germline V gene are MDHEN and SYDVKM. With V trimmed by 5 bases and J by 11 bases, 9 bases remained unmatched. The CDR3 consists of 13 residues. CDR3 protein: CASSRTGGGLYTF. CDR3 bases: TGTGCCAGCAGTAGAACAGGGGGCGGGCTATACACCTTC.

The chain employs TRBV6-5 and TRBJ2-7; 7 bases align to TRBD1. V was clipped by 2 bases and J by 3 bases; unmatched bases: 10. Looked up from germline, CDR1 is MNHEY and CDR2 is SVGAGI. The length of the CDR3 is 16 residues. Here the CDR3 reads CASSYLNRGFDYEQYF. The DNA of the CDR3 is TGTGCCAGCAGTTACCTTAACAGGGGCTTCGACTACGAGCAGTACTTC.

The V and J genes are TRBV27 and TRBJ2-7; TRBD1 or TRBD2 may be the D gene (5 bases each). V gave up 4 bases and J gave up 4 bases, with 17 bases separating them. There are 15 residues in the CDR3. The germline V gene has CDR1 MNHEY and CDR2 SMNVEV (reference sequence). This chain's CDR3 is CASSSPVRGMYEQYF. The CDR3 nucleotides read TGTGCCAGCAGTTCGCCTGTGAGGGGTATGTACGAGCAGTACTTC.

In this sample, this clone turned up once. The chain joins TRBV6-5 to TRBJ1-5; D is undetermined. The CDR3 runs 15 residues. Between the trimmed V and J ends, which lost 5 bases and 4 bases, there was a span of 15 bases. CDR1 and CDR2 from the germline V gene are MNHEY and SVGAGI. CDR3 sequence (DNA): TGTGCCAGCAGTATAACAGCAAGCCTTAATCAGCCCCAGCATTTT. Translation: CASSITASLNQPQHF.

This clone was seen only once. The CDR3 DNA reads TGTGCCACCAGCAGAACCGGGACAGGGAATTCACCCCTCCACTTT. This sequence encodes CATSRTGTGNSPLHF. J is TRBJ1-6 and V is TRBV15; TRBD1 aligns across 9 bases. This CDR3 region has 15 residues. The germline V gene has CDR1 LNHNV and CDR2 YYDKDF (reference sequence). With 2 bases clipped from V and 7 bases from J, the junction kept 3 bases outside the gene matches.

This chain's CDR3 is CASSLGQGAGYEQYF. The CDR3 nucleotides are TGTGCCAGCAGCCTCGGACAGGGGGCGGGCTACGAGCAGTACTTC. The chain uses TRBV11-2 and TRBJ2-7; TRBD1 matches at 11 bases. Germline loops: CDR1 SGHAT, CDR2 FQNNGV. CDR3 length: 15 residues. After removal of 5 bases from V and 3 bases from J, the junction contained 6 bases not matched to a gene.

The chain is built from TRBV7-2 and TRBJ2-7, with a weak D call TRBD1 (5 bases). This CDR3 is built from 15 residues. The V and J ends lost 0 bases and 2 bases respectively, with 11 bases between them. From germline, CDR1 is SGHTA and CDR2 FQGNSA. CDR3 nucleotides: TGTGCCAGCAGCTTAGCGCAAAGGGGCACCTACGAGCAGTACTTC. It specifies CASSLAQRGTYEQYF.

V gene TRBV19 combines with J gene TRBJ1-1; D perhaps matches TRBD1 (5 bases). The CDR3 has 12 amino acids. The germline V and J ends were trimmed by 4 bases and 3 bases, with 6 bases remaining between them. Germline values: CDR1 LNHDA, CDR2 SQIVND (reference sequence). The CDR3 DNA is TGTGCCAGTAGTACAGGGTACACTGAAGCTTTCTTT. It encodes CASSTGYTEAFF.

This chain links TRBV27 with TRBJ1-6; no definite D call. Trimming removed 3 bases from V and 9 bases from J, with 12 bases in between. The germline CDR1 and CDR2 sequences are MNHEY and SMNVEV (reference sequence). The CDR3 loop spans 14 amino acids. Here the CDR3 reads CASSFGVWSSPLHF. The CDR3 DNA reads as TGTGCCAGCAGTTTTGGGGTATGGAGTTCACCCCTCCACTTT.